Below are 8 T cell receptor beta chains sequenced from a single sample in a study of blood T cell repertoires in COVID-19. The repertoire was sequenced with immunoSEQ multiplex PCR; TCRdb's copy has only in-frame clones and lacks some. Seen here are some 50,000 clones, roughly 86% observed once, and the top ten hold 2% to 2.5%. Material: peripheral blood. These receptors were taken from a woman aged 60-70 years with acute or convalescent COVID-19.

V usage is TRBV6-1 and J usage is TRBJ1-3, with 8 nucleotides matching TRBD1. The germline V gene has CDR1 MNHNS and CDR2 SASEGT. CDR3 size: 15 residues. V was pared by 4 bases and J by 0 bases, with 2 bases of the junction left unmatched. The CDR3 spells CASSVGTGSGNTIYF. CDR3 coding DNA: TGTGCCAGCAGTGTTGGGACAGGCTCTGGAAACACCATATATTTT.

V gene TRBV14 combines with J gene TRBJ1-2; D might be TRBD1 (6 bases). The CDR3 is made up of 13 amino acids. Germline lookup yields CDR1 SGHDN and CDR2 FVKESK. With 4 bases removed from V and 8 bases from J, the gap between germline ends came to 14 bases. Here the CDR3 reads CASSPDRTGGYTF. CDR3 DNA: TGTGCCAGCAGCCCGGACAGAACCGGCGGCTACACCTTC.

The J gene is TRBJ1-2, the V gene TRBV27, with TRBD1 as a possible D gene (5 bases). The ends were cut back, 2 bases at V and 8 bases at J, with 12 bases in the middle. The CDR3 length is 13 residues. Looked up from germline, CDR1 is MNHEY and CDR2 is SMNVEV (reference sequence). The CDR3 reads CASSLRGSRGYTF. CDR3 DNA sequence: TGTGCCAGCAGTTTACGGGGGTCCAGAGGCTACACCTTC.

This clone showed up just a few times. The V call is TRBV28, the J call TRBJ1-1; 7 nucleotides line up with TRBD1. Germline assignment: CDR1 MDHEN and CDR2 SYDVKM. The J segment lost 0 bases and the V segment lost 8 bases, leaving 18 bases of the junction unmatched. This CDR3 comprises 18 residues. The CDR3 loop is CASFPARQGPSMNTEAFF. The CDR3 nucleotides read TGTGCCAGCTTTCCCGCCCGACAGGGACCCTCCATGAACACTGAAGCTTTCTTT.

The V call is TRBV5-1, the J call TRBJ2-2; perhaps TRBD1 as D (5 bases). Trimming took 4 bases from V and 5 from J, leaving 9 bases between them. The CDR3 contains 13 residues. CDR1 is SGHRS, CDR2 YFSETQ, per germline. The CDR3 is CASSQTVTGELFF. CDR3 coding DNA: TGCGCCAGCAGCCAGACAGTTACCGGGGAGCTGTTTTTT.

The gene calls are TRBV30 and TRBJ1-1; 9 positions match TRBD1. Germline CDR1 GTSNPN, CDR2 SVGIG (reference sequence). The CDR3 spans 14 residues. The V gene end was trimmed by 4 bases and the J gene end by 7 bases; junction bases not matched to a gene: 10. DNA of the CDR3: TGTGCCTGGACTTCGGACAGGGGTCGGGGTGAAGCTTTCTTT. This gives the protein CAWTSDRGRGEAFF.

The gene calls are TRBV2 and TRBJ2-2, with 9 nucleotides matching TRBD2. The CDR3 length is 14 residues. The trim removed 7 bases at V and 6 bases at J, leaving 6 bases unmatched. Looked up from germline, CDR1 is SNHLY and CDR2 is FYNNEI. The CDR3 DNA follows: TGTGCCAGCACGCGGAGCGGGGGGTCCGGGGAGCTGTTTTTT. Its translation is CASTRSGGSGELFF. Looking up the rest from reference TRBV2 and TRBJ2-2 gives the full variable domain: EPEVTQTPSHQVTQMGQEVILRCVPISNHLYFYWYRQILGQKVEFLVSFYNNEISEKSEIFDDQFSVERPDGSNFTLKIRSTKLEDSAMYFCASTRSGGSGELFFGEGSRLTVL.

The chain carries TRBV6-6 and TRBJ1-2; unclear D gene. Trimming took 2 bases from V and 2 from J, leaving 6 bases between them. The length of the CDR3 is 13 residues. Germline lookup yields CDR1 MNHNY and CDR2 SVGAGI (reference sequence). CDR3 amino acids: CASSYPGNYGYTF. The CDR3 DNA sequence: TGTGCCAGCAGTTACCCGGGAAACTATGGCTACACCTTC.